This entry concerns a single T cell receptor beta chain. The sample is drawn from a study of blood T cell repertoires in COVID-19. Turning to the study itself: Researchers got acute and convalescent COVID-19 samples from the United States, Italy and Spain.

Germline trimming cut 6 bases from V and 7 bases from J; bases unmatched to any gene: 5. CDR1 is SQVTM and CDR2 is ANQGSEA in the germline V gene. This CDR3 has 11 amino acids. Authors' data handling: Estimates of nucleated cell counts were drawn from the amplification of reference gene primers. Profiled with immunoSEQ multiplex PCR; TCRdb holds only in-frame clones, not every one. V, J and clone size derive from that table, while D and trimming were established from the DNA sequence. Of 170,000 or so clones listed, 80% to 85% are singletons. This chain links TRBV29-1 with TRBJ2-5, with 7 bases matching TRBD1. The receptor was isolated from a man aged 18-30 years with active or convalescent COVID-19. The sample consisted of peripheral blood. CDR3 sequence reads: CSVERQGTQYF. The CDR3 DNA reads TGCAGCGTCGAACGACAGGGGACCCAGTACTTC.